This T cell receptor (beta chain) was captured in a study of glioma-infiltrating T cells. Using RNA template, CDR3s of TCR alpha and beta were amplified with iRepertoire arm-PCR. MiXCR, run by TCRdb on the multiplex PCR reads, gives a single entry per CDR3 protein. Of 300,000 to 400,000 distinct CDR3 sequences in the sample, roughly two fifths were seen once. This clonotype appeared many times. This CDR3 comprises 21 residues. The V and J ends lost 6 bases and 0 bases, in that order; junction bases with no gene match: 17. CDR1 is MNHEY and CDR2 is SMNVEV in the germline V gene (reference sequence). This TCR came from a human donor with low-grade glioma or glioblastoma, undergoing nonglioma brain surgery, or in good health (not recorded which). The J gene is TRBJ2-3, the V gene TRBV27; 14 bases match TRBD2. Sequenced sample: glioma tissue, nonneoplastic brain tissue, or PBMCs (not recorded which). CDR3 bases: TGTGCCAGCAGCCTTATTCATCCGGGACTAGCGGGAGTGTGGAGCACAGATACGCAGTATTTT. It yields the protein CASSLIHPGLAGVWSTDTQYF.